These 26 T cell receptor beta chains were all obtained from the same sample, sequenced in a study of blood T cell repertoires in COVID-19. Some clones are missing from TCRdb's copy, which holds only in-frame ones; the method was immunoSEQ multiplex PCR. This table has some 100,000 clones, around 67% appearing once. Sequenced sample: peripheral blood. The receptors derive from a man in his 70s with COVID-19, enrolled during active disease.

The V and J genes are TRBV11-1 and TRBJ2-7; 12 bases match TRBD2. Germline CDR1 is SGHAT and CDR2 is FQDESV (reference sequence). CDR3 length: 16 residues. V dropped 4 bases and J dropped 4; count of bases not matched to a gene: 8. The CDR3 DNA reads as TGTGCCAGCAGCTCCCGACTAGCGGGAGAGCGATACGAGCAGTACTTC. Translating it yields CASSSRLAGERYEQYF.

This chain joins TRBV28 and TRBJ1-2; D might be TRBD1 (5 bases). V was shortened by 6 bases and J by 1 base, with 12 bases between the two germline ends. Germline CDR1 is MDHEN and CDR2 is SYDVKM. CDR3 length: 14 residues. The CDR3 coding sequence is TGTGCCAGCAGGGGGCTACCACTTAACTATGGCTACACCTTC. It is translated as CASRGLPLNYGYTF.

V is TRBV7-9 and J is TRBJ1-2; 7 bases are a match to TRBD1. CDR1 SEHNR and CDR2 FQNEAQ come from the germline V gene (reference sequence). V trimming: 4 bases; J trimming: 9 bases; junction bases outside the gene matches: 8. This CDR3 comprises 13 residues. CDR3 in DNA: TGTGCCAGCAGCTGGGGACAGTACAAGAGCTACACCTTC. Translation: CASSWGQYKSYTF.

The rearrangement joins TRBV19 to TRBJ1-2; 7 nucleotides align to TRBD1. Germline CDR1 reads LNHDA; CDR2 reads SQIVND (reference sequence). The CDR3 has 13 residues. Trimming removed 10 bases from V and 4 bases from J; junction bases left unmatched: 9. The CDR3 here is CATQLGTAYGYTF. CDR3 sequence (DNA): TGTGCCACCCAGCTCGGGACAGCCTATGGCTACACCTTC.

V gene TRBV19 combines with J gene TRBJ2-1, with 12 bases identical to TRBD2. This CDR3 is 15 amino acids long. CDR1 and CDR2 from the germline V gene are LNHDA and SQIVND (reference sequence). V lost 9 bases and J lost 7; bases outside the gene matches: 10. CDR3: CASGQGLAGYNEQFF. DNA of the CDR3: TGTGCCAGCGGGCAAGGACTAGCGGGGTATAATGAGCAGTTCTTC.

A word on this clone: A junction end diverges from the germline sequence, so it may reflect a read error. The V call is TRBV18, the J call TRBJ2-5, with 14 bases that match TRBD2. CDR3 length: 14 residues. Germline loops: CDR1 KGHSH, CDR2 LQKENI. The CDR3 here is CASSGTSGSSGDNF. The CDR3 nucleotides read TGTGCCAGCTCAGGGACTAGCGGGAGCTCCGGTGATAACTTC. The full variable domain, its missing parts supplied by reference TRBV18 and TRBJ2-5, is NAGVMQNPRHLVRRRGQEARLRCSPMKGHSHVYWYRQLPEEGLKFMVYLQKENIIDESGMPKERFSAEFPKEGPSILRIQQVVRGDSAAYFCASSGTSGSSGDNFGPGTRLLVL.

This chain uses TRBV19 with TRBJ1-1, with 11 bases that match TRBD1. Germline V lookup: CDR1 LNHDA, CDR2 SQIVND (reference sequence). V shed 3 bases, J shed 6 bases, and the junction held 3 bases outside the gene matches. The CDR3 spans 14 residues. CDR3 sequence (DNA): TGTGCCAGTAGTATCAGGACAGGGGGCGCTGAAGCTTTCTTT. It encodes CASSIRTGGAEAFF.

This chain uses TRBV3-1 (or the pseudogene TRBV3-2) with TRBJ1-1, with TRBD1 identical over 8 bases. V dropped 4 bases and J dropped 0; count of bases not matched to a gene: 13. Germline V gene sequence: CDR1 LGHDT, CDR2 YNNKEL (reference sequence). The CDR3 totals 18 residues. DNA for the CDR3: TGTGCCAGCAGCCTTGGCAGGGGGCGTGGGGGGATGAACACTGAAGCTTTCTTT. Translating gives CASSLGRGRGGMNTEAFF.

This clone was observed a few times. The chain has TRBV7-2 and TRBJ2-7; possible D gene TRBD2, 6 bases. Germline V gene data show CDR1 as SGHTA and CDR2 as FQGNSA. CDR3 length: 13 amino acids. Trimming cost V 6 bases and J 6 bases, with 15 bases left between them. The DNA for the CDR3 is TGTGCCAGCAGGCCAGGACTACTGGGCGAGCAGTACTTC. This gives the protein CASRPGLLGEQYF.

This clone was detected only a few times. This chain joins TRBV3-1 (or the pseudogene TRBV3-2) and TRBJ2-7; 12 bases map to TRBD1. Trimming cost V 0 bases and J 0 bases; bases outside gene matches: 6. Germline V gives CDR1 LGHDT, CDR2 YNNKEL (reference sequence). This CDR3 has 18 residues. The CDR3 reads CASSQDRDRGRFSYEQYF. CDR3 in DNA: TGTGCCAGCAGCCAAGATCGGGACAGGGGGCGTTTCTCCTACGAGCAGTACTTC.

This clone was seen a single time. V and J are TRBV4-1 and TRBJ2-2; 7 bases are a match to TRBD2. The CDR3 covers 15 residues. CDR1 and CDR2 from the germline V gene are MGHRA and YSYEKL. With V trimmed by 4 bases and J by 1 base, 3 bases remained unmatched. This chain's CDR3 is CASSLREGNTGELFF. As DNA, the CDR3 is TGCGCCAGCAGCCTGAGGGAGGGGAACACCGGGGAGCTGTTTTTT.

This clone was found once. The rearrangement joins TRBV5-4 to TRBJ1-2; maybe TRBD1 (6 bases). Germline loops: CDR1 SGHNT, CDR2 YYREEE (reference sequence). The CDR3 is 14 amino acids. V shed 5 bases and J shed 8 bases, with 19 bases lying between them. CDR3 DNA sequence: TGTGCCAGCAGGCCGGTACAGGGAAATGACGGCTACACCTTC. Protein product: CASRPVQGNDGYTF.

V usage is TRBV6-6 and J usage is TRBJ1-5; TRBD1 matches at 7 bases. Per germline, CDR1 MNHNY and CDR2 SVGAGI (reference sequence). This CDR3 has 13 residues. The ends lost 5 bases at V and 3 bases at J; junction bases unmatched: 1. The CDR3 DNA is TGTGCCAGCAGTGGGACAGACAATCAGCCCCAGCATTTT. Translated, it gives CASSGTDNQPQHF.

This clone was observed once. V is TRBV5-6 and J is TRBJ1-2, with 7 bases fitting TRBD1. There are 14 residues in the CDR3. Germline V gene data show CDR1 as SGHDT and CDR2 as YYEEEE. V lost 5 bases and J lost 4; bases outside the gene matches: 8. The CDR3 loop is CASSSLQGSYGYTF. The CDR3 DNA reads as TGTGCCAGCAGTTCTCTACAGGGGAGCTATGGCTACACCTTC.

In its sample, this clone was seen once. This chain connects TRBV10-3 to TRBJ1-3; TRBD1 matches at 8 bases. Trimming took 4 bases from V and 3 from J; bases not matched to a gene: 2. The germline V gene encodes CDR1 ENHRY and CDR2 SYGVKD. The CDR3 has 14 residues. CDR3 sequence reads: CAISGDRGGNTIYF. DNA of the CDR3: TGTGCCATCAGTGGTGACAGGGGTGGAAACACCATATATTTT.

This clone was recorded a few times. The CDR3 DNA reads TGTGCCAGCTCACCACAAACAGGGTGGGCTGGAAACACCATATATTTT. This sequence encodes CASSPQTGWAGNTIYF. V is TRBV18 and J is TRBJ1-3, with D tentatively TRBD1 (6 bases). Trimming cost V 1 base and J 2 bases, with 12 bases left between them. CDR1 and CDR2 from the germline V gene are KGHSH and LQKENI. The CDR3 loop spans 16 amino acids. The variable domain in full, with the rest retrieved from reference TRBV18 and TRBJ1-3, is NAGVMQNPRHLVRRRGQEARLRCSPMKGHSHVYWYRQLPEEGLKFMVYLQKENIIDESGMPKERFSAEFPKEGPSILRIQQVVRGDSAAYFCASSPQTGWAGNTIYFGEGSWLTVV.

The chain is built from TRBV7-8 and TRBJ2-1; a weak D match, TRBD2 (6 bases). Trimming removed 2 bases at V and 3 bases at J, with 11 bases between. Per the germline V gene, CDR1 is SGHVS and CDR2 is FQNEAQ. The CDR3 runs 15 residues. The CDR3: CASSLSAGNYNEQFF. Here the CDR3 DNA reads TGTGCCAGCAGCTTATCGGCGGGGAACTACAATGAGCAGTTCTTC.

This clone was detected once. This chain joins TRBV27 and TRBJ2-3; D gene uncertain. The CDR3 totals 16 residues. In germline, CDR1 is MNHEY, CDR2 SMNVEV (reference sequence). Trimming pared 5 bases from V and 2 bases from J, leaving 17 bases between. The CDR3 reads CASSPRTTKSTDTQYF. The CDR3 DNA is TGTGCCAGCAGTCCCCGCACTACCAAGTCCACAGATACGCAGTATTTT.

The rearrangement joins TRBV15 to TRBJ2-7, with a weak D call TRBD1 (6 bases). The V end was cut by 0 bases, the J end by 3 bases, with 9 bases between. This CDR3 has 14 amino acids. CDR1 is LNHNV, CDR2 YYDKDF, per germline (reference sequence). CDR3 amino acids: CATSRDGQSYEQYF. The CDR3 nucleotides are TGTGCCACCAGCAGAGATGGACAGAGCTACGAGCAGTACTTC.

V usage is TRBV10-2 and J usage is TRBJ1-2, with 9 bases matching TRBD1. This CDR3 spans 15 amino acids. Losses at the gene ends were 6 bases for V and 6 bases for J; bases not matched to a gene: 11. In germline, CDR1 is WSHSY, CDR2 SAAADI. The CDR3 protein is CASSRGGTGFNGYTF. CDR3 bases: TGCGCCAGCAGCCGAGGAGGGACAGGGTTCAATGGCTACACCTTC.

This clone was detected a few times. V usage is TRBV7-2 and J usage is TRBJ1-1; 7 nucleotides agree with TRBD1. CDR1 and CDR2 (germline): SGHTA, FQGNSA. V lost 0 bases to trimming and J lost 4 bases; unmatched junction nucleotides: 2. This CDR3 has 14 residues. The CDR3 is CASSLAGGVTEAFF. The CDR3 DNA is TGTGCCAGCAGCTTAGCAGGGGGCGTCACTGAAGCTTTCTTT.

V and J are TRBV28 and TRBJ2-5, with D perhaps TRBD1 (6 bases). Germline V gene lookup returns CDR1 MDHEN and CDR2 SYDVKM. Trimming shortened V by 6 bases and J by 3 bases, and 14 bases separated the two germline ends. CDR3 size: 14 residues. CDR3 residues: CASSLIRQEETQYF. DNA for the CDR3: TGTGCCAGCAGCTTGATAAGACAGGAAGAGACCCAGTACTTC.

Only one count was recorded for this clone. The rearrangement joins TRBV7-2 to TRBJ1-5; D ambiguous. CDR1 SGHTA and CDR2 FQGNSA come from the germline V gene. The CDR3 sequence is 14 residues long. V was clipped by 5 bases and J by 0 bases, with 8 bases between them. CDR3 region: CASSPTVSNQPQHF. CDR3 sequence (DNA): TGTGCCAGCAGCCCAACAGTTAGCAATCAGCCCCAGCATTTT.

The CDR3 bases are TGTGCCAGCAAGGCTAGCGGGAGTGGCAATGAGCAGTTCTTC. It translates to CASKASGSGNEQFF. The chain has TRBV6-5 and TRBJ2-1; 10 bases line up with TRBD2. V lost 7 bases to trimming and J lost 6 bases; unmatched junction nucleotides: 6. Germline lookup yields CDR1 MNHEY and CDR2 SVGAGI. This CDR3 region has 14 residues.

This clone was seen many times. This chain uses TRBV28 with TRBJ2-7; possibly TRBD1 for D (6 bases). V was clipped by 5 bases and J by 0 bases, with 8 bases between them. Germline CDR1 reads MDHEN; CDR2 reads SYDVKM. There are 13 residues in the CDR3. CDR3 in DNA: TGTGCCAGCAGTACAGGGTTCTCCTACGAGCAGTACTTC. Translation gives CASSTGFSYEQYF.

The gene calls are TRBV27 and TRBJ2-7, with 10 bases matching TRBD1. With 1 base clipped from V and 5 bases from J, the junction kept 5 bases outside the gene matches. The CDR3 runs 15 residues. CDR1 and CDR2 from the germline V gene are MNHEY and SMNVEV (reference sequence). CDR3 residues: CASSLYRDRGNEQYF. The CDR3 bases are TGTGCCAGCAGTTTATACCGGGACAGGGGTAACGAGCAGTACTTC.